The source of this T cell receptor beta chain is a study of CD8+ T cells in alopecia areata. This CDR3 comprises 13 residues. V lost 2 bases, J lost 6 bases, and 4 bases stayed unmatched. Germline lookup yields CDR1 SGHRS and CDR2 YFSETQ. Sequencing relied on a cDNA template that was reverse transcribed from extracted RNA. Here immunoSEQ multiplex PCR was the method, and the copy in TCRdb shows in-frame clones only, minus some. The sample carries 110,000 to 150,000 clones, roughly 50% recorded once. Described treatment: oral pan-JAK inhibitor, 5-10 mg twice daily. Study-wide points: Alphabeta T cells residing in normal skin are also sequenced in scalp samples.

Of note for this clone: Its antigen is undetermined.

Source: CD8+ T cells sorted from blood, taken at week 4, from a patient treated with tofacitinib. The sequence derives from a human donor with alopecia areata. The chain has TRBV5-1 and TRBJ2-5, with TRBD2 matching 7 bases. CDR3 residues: CASSFGGWQTQYF. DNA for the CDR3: TGCGCCAGCAGCTTCGGGGGGTGGCAGACCCAGTACTTC.